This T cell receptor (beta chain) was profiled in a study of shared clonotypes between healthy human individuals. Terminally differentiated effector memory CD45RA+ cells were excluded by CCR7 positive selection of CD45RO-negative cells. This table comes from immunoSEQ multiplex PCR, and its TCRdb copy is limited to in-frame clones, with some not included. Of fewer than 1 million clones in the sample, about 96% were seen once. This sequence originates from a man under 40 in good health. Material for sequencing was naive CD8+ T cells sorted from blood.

The CDR3 DNA is TGTGCCAGCAGCCCAGGACTAGCGGGAGTCTCCTTCGCCCCCGAGCAGTACTTC. Protein: CASSPGLAGVSFAPEQYF. This chain joins TRBV5-6 and TRBJ2-7; 13 bases line up with TRBD2. The germline CDR1 and CDR2 sequences are SGHDT and YYEEEE. V dropped 4 bases and J dropped 6; count of bases not matched to a gene: 16. This CDR3 is 18 amino acids long.